These 32 T cell receptor beta chains originate from one sample sequenced in a study of radiotherapy plus CTLA-4 blockade in lung cancer. The repertoire was sequenced with immunoSEQ multiplex PCR; TCRdb's copy has only in-frame clones and lacks some. Seen here are about 100,000 clones, about 83% observed once, and the top ten hold 0.84%. This sample comprised peripheral blood, obtained from a patient treated with radiotherapy plus ipilimumab. The receptors originated from a human donor with non-small cell lung cancer who had stable disease on radiotherapy plus ipilimumab.

The genes are TRBV9 and TRBJ1-5, with 9 bases that match TRBD1. The germline V gene encodes CDR1 SGDLS and CDR2 YYNGEE. CDR3 size: 15 residues. Trimming took 6 bases from V and 3 from J; bases not matched to a gene: 7. CDR3 bases: TGTGCCAGCAACCCATGGGACAGGGTCAATCAGCCCCAGCATTTT. It yields the protein CASNPWDRVNQPQHF.

Here the CDR3 reads CASTELFNEQFF. The CDR3 region has the DNA TGTGCCAGCACCGAGTTATTCAATGAGCAGTTCTTC. The genes are TRBV2 and TRBJ2-1, with unresolved D. This CDR3 is 12 amino acids long. V was clipped by 7 bases and J by 6 bases, with 10 bases between them. Germline V gene sequence: CDR1 SNHLY, CDR2 FYNNEI. The entire variable domain, with the rest obtained from reference TRBV2 and TRBJ2-1, is as follows: EPEVTQTPSHQVTQMGQEVILRCVPISNHLYFYWYRQILGQKVEFLVSFYNNEISEKSEIFDDQFSVERPDGSNFTLKIRSTKLEDSAMYFCASTELFNEQFFGPGTRLTVL.

For this clone: The identical CDR3 is also encoded by other nucleotide sequences in the sample. This chain uses TRBV18 with TRBJ1-1; perhaps TRBD1 as D (5 bases). The ends were cut back, 6 bases at V and 4 bases at J, with 15 bases in the middle. CDR1 and CDR2 from the germline V gene are KGHSH and LQKENI. The CDR3 is 14 amino acids. Here the CDR3 reads CASSRQGLVTEAFF. CDR3 bases: TGTGCCAGCTCCCGGCAGGGACTGGTCACTGAAGCTTTCTTT.

This clone was seen once. The chain couples TRBV28 to TRBJ1-5, with TRBD1 matching over 7 bases. The CDR3 totals 14 residues. V shed 6 bases, J shed 3 bases, and the junction held 5 bases outside the gene matches. Germline V gives CDR1 MDHEN, CDR2 SYDVKM. CDR3 region: CASSPGTVNQPQHF. The CDR3 bases are TGTGCCAGCAGCCCGGGGACAGTCAATCAGCCCCAGCATTTT.

This chain joins TRBV6-1 and TRBJ2-7, with D hard to call. Germline-derived CDR1 and CDR2 are MNHNS and SASEGT. V dropped 2 bases and J dropped 1 base, with 12 bases sitting between them. The CDR3 is 15 residues long. The CDR3 bases are TGTGCCAGCAGTGAACCCCGGACGACATCCTACGAGCAGTACTTC. Amino acid sequence: CASSEPRTTSYEQYF.

The chain links TRBV5-4 to TRBJ2-5; D uncertain. This CDR3 contains 13 residues. The V gene's germline CDR1 is SGHNT and CDR2 YYREEE (reference sequence). V lost 2 bases, J lost 0 bases, and 5 bases lay in between. The CDR3 loop reads CASSLNNQETQYF. CDR3 in DNA: TGTGCCAGCAGCTTAAACAACCAAGAGACCCAGTACTTC.

The V gene is TRBV28, the J gene TRBJ2-2, with TRBD2 matching over 11 bases. The germline V gene encodes CDR1 MDHEN and CDR2 SYDVKM. V dropped 3 bases and J dropped 1; count of bases not matched to a gene: 4. The CDR3 covers 17 residues. The CDR3 bases are TGTGCCAGCAGTTTGACCGGACTAGCGGGGAACACCGGGGAGCTGTTTTTT. This sequence encodes CASSLTGLAGNTGELFF.

The chain has TRBV7-8 and TRBJ1-1; D call uncertain. This CDR3 comprises 13 residues. Per germline, CDR1 SGHVS and CDR2 FQNEAQ. V was clipped by 1 base and J by 1 base, with 4 bases between them. CDR3 bases: TGTGCCAGCAGCTTAGAGGGGAACACTGAAGCTTTCTTT. The encoded protein is CASSLEGNTEAFF. The whole variable domain, remainder taken from reference TRBV7-8 and TRBJ1-1, is GAGVSQSPRYKVAKRGQDVALRCDPISGHVSLFWYQQALGQGPEFLTYFQNEAQLDKSGLPSDRFFAERPEGSVSTLKIQRTQQEDSAVYLCASSLEGNTEAFFGQGTRLTVV.

The sample holds one count of this clone. J is TRBJ2-1 and V is TRBV9; D ambiguous. The CDR3 spans 14 residues. V was cut by 1 base and J by 5 bases, with 10 bases left in between. CDR1 is SGDLS and CDR2 is YYNGEE in the germline V gene. The CDR3: CASSVHLPDNEQFF. The CDR3 DNA reads TGTGCCAGCAGCGTACACCTTCCAGACAATGAGCAGTTCTTC.

The chain joins TRBV9 to TRBJ2-3; 11 bases fit TRBD2. J lost 2 bases, V lost 4 bases, and 9 bases had no gene match. The CDR3 length is 17 residues. CDR1 and CDR2 from the germline V gene are SGDLS and YYNGEE. CDR3 loop: CASSPHLLAGVTDTQYF. As DNA, the CDR3 is TGTGCCAGCAGCCCCCACTTACTAGCGGGGGTCACAGATACGCAGTATTTT. Full variable domain (remainder filled in from reference TRBV9 and TRBJ2-3): DSGVTQTPKHLITATGQRVTLRCSPRSGDLSVYWYQQSLDQGLQFLIQYYNGEERAKGNILERFSAQQFPDLHSELNLSSLELGDSALYFCASSPHLLAGVTDTQYFGPGTRLTVL.

The chain recombines TRBV5-6 with TRBJ1-2; TRBD1 aligns across 11 bases. The CDR3 extends over 16 amino acids. The V gene's germline CDR1 is SGHDT and CDR2 YYEEEE. The V and J ends lost 6 bases and 5 bases, in that order; junction bases with no gene match: 12. This CDR3 reads CASTRNRDRGFYGYTF. The CDR3 DNA follows: TGTGCCAGCACTCGTAATCGGGACAGGGGGTTTTATGGCTACACCTTC. The variable domain in full, completed from reference TRBV5-6 and TRBJ1-2, reads DAGVTQSPTHLIKTRGQQVTLRCSPKSGHDTVSWYQQALGQGPQFIFQYYEEEERQRGNFPDRFSGHQFPNYSSELNVNALLLGDSALYLCASTRNRDRGFYGYTFGSGTRLTVV.

The chain carries TRBV28 and TRBJ1-2; tentatively, D is TRBD1 (6 bases). Trimming pared 2 bases from V and 8 bases from J, leaving 15 bases between. CDR1 and CDR2 (germline): MDHEN, SYDVKM. The CDR3 extends over 14 amino acids. This chain's CDR3 is CASSLRTAGGGYTF. The CDR3 DNA sequence: TGTGCCAGCAGTTTAAGGACAGCAGGCGGAGGCTACACCTTC.

V usage is TRBV5-4 and J usage is TRBJ2-5; 12 nucleotides match TRBD1. The length of the CDR3 is 15 residues. Germline V lookup: CDR1 SGHNT, CDR2 YYREEE (reference sequence). With V trimmed by 6 bases and J by 4 bases, 7 bases remained unmatched. The CDR3 loop reads CASTRDRGRLETQYF. CDR3 sequence (DNA): TGTGCCAGCACCCGGGACAGGGGGCGCCTAGAGACCCAGTACTTC.

This sequence joins TRBV19 and TRBJ1-1; D is unclear. With 4 bases removed from V and 6 bases from J, the gap between germline ends came to 12 bases. The CDR3 runs to 13 residues. The germline V gene encodes CDR1 LNHDA and CDR2 SQIVND (reference sequence). CDR3 nucleotides: TGTGCCAGTAGTAGATACGCCGCGGCTGAAGCTTTCTTT. Translated: CASSRYAAAEAFF.

This chain uses TRBV11-3 with TRBJ2-1, with 10 bases lining up with TRBD2. Germline CDR1 and CDR2: SGHNT and YENEEA. The CDR3 runs to 17 residues. Trimming took 3 bases from V and 5 from J; bases not matched to a gene: 10. The CDR3 nucleotides are TGTGCCAGCAGCTTCACAGCGGGAGGGCCCTCGCACAATGAGCAGTTCTTC. This codes for CASSFTAGGPSHNEQFF.

The chain combines TRBV6-1 with TRBJ2-1; D unclear. Germline CDR1 and CDR2: MNHNS and SASEGT. The CDR3 extends over 14 amino acids. Trimming took 7 bases from V and 6 from J, leaving 16 bases between them. The DNA for the CDR3 is TGTGCCAGCATTACACTACCGCTTTTCAATGAGCAGTTCTTC. It specifies CASITLPLFNEQFF.

The V and J genes are TRBV30 and TRBJ2-3; 7 positions match TRBD1. V trimming: 3 bases; J trimming: 15 bases; junction bases outside the gene matches: 12. Germline V gene lookup returns CDR1 GTSNPN and CDR2 SVGIG (reference sequence). The CDR3 is made up of 12 amino acids. The CDR3 here is CAWRPVDRPPYF. The CDR3 DNA reads TGTGCCTGGAGACCCGTGGACAGGCCCCCCTATTTT. The full variable domain, its missing parts supplied by reference TRBV30 and TRBJ2-3, is SQTIHQWPATLVQPVGSPLSLECTVEGTSNPNLYWYRQAAGRGLQLLFYSVGIGQISSEVPQNLSASRPQDRQFILSSKKLLLSDSGFYLCAWRPVDRPPYFGPGTRLTVL.

This rearrangement joins TRBV11-2 to TRBJ2-5; TRBD1 aligns across 8 bases. The CDR3 loop spans 17 amino acids. Germline V CDR1 and CDR2: SGHAT, FQNNGV. V lost 1 base to trimming and J lost 5 bases; unmatched junction nucleotides: 12. Here the CDR3 reads CASSLGHLTGGQETQYF. The CDR3 DNA follows: TGTGCCAGCAGCTTAGGCCACCTCACAGGGGGGCAGGAGACCCAGTACTTC.

The chain has TRBV27 and TRBJ2-6, with 7 bases identical to TRBD1. The germline V gene encodes CDR1 MNHEY and CDR2 SMNVEV (reference sequence). This CDR3 region has 18 residues. The V and J ends lost 5 bases and 0 bases, in that order; junction bases with no gene match: 10. DNA for the CDR3: TGTGCCAGCAGTCCGACGACAGGGTTTCTCTCTGGGGCCAACGTCCTGACTTTC. As protein: CASSPTTGFLSGANVLTF.

The chain recombines TRBV18 with TRBJ1-5, with a tentative D call TRBD1 (6 bases). Germline-derived CDR1 and CDR2 are KGHSH and LQKENI. The length of the CDR3 is 15 residues. Trimming removed 4 bases from V and 7 bases from J, with 17 bases in between. The CDR3 sequence is CASSHRERGDQPQHF. CDR3 in DNA: TGTGCCAGCTCACACCGGGAGAGGGGGGACCAGCCCCAGCATTTT.

The chain has TRBV10-3 and TRBJ1-1; no definite D call. In germline, CDR1 is ENHRY, CDR2 SYGVKD. The V gene lost 6 bases and the J gene lost 1 base, with 6 bases spanning the gap. The CDR3 has 12 amino acids. CDR3 bases: TGTGCCATCAGACAGCAGAACACTGAAGCTTTCTTT. It codes for CAIRQQNTEAFF.

The gene calls are TRBV28 and TRBJ2-5; 10 bases are shared with TRBD1. From germline, CDR1 is MDHEN and CDR2 SYDVKM. The CDR3 is made up of 14 amino acids. Trimming at V came to 6 bases and at J to 7 bases, leaving 8 bases not matched to a gene. The CDR3 nucleotides are TGTGCCAGCAGCACGGGACAGGGGATTGGGACCCAGTACTTC. Protein: CASSTGQGIGTQYF.

This chain links TRBV11-2 with TRBJ2-1, with no clear D. The CDR3 extends over 11 amino acids. Trimming removed 5 bases from V and 9 bases from J, with 8 bases in between. The germline V gene has CDR1 SGHAT and CDR2 FQNNGV. The CDR3 region is CASSHQVEQFF. CDR3 DNA: TGTGCCAGCAGCCATCAGGTTGAGCAGTTCTTC.

The gene calls are TRBV5-1 and TRBJ2-4; D is perhaps TRBD2 (6 bases). CDR3 length equals 15 residues. CDR1 and CDR2 from the germline V gene are SGHRS and YFSETQ. Trimming pared 0 bases from V and 7 bases from J, leaving 14 bases between. The CDR3 loop reads CASSLGTGGANIQYF. The CDR3, as DNA: TGCGCCAGCAGCTTGGGGACCGGAGGGGCGAACATTCAGTACTTC.

This chain uses TRBV5-1 with TRBJ2-7; TRBD2 matches 8 bases. The germline V gene encodes CDR1 SGHRS and CDR2 YFSETQ. Trimming at V came to 2 bases and at J to 0 bases, leaving 1 base not matched to a gene. The CDR3 length is 14 residues. CDR3 coding DNA: TGCGCCAGCAGCTTCGGGACTAGCTCCTACGAGCAGTACTTC. Translation: CASSFGTSSYEQYF.

In this sample, this clone turned up once. The V gene is TRBV11-2, the J gene TRBJ2-7; 11 nucleotides line up with TRBD2. Germline lookup yields CDR1 SGHAT and CDR2 FQNNGV. This CDR3 spans 17 amino acids. The J segment lost 0 bases and the V segment lost 3 bases, leaving 7 bases of the junction unmatched. CDR3 DNA sequence: TGTGCCAGCAGCTTTGTTAGCGGGGGGGCGTCCTCCTACGAGCAGTACTTC. This sequence encodes CASSFVSGGASSYEQYF.

The chain links TRBV2 to TRBJ2-3; D unclear. CDR3 length: 12 residues. Germline values: CDR1 SNHLY, CDR2 FYNNEI. V was trimmed by 5 bases and J by 2 bases, leaving 5 bases between them. CDR3 region: CASSPNTDTQYF. The CDR3 DNA reads as TGTGCCAGCAGTCCTAACACAGATACGCAGTATTTT.

V is TRBV28 and J is TRBJ1-2; D perhaps matches TRBD1 (5 bases). Germline CDR1 reads MDHEN; CDR2 reads SYDVKM. The germline V and J ends were trimmed by 3 bases and 8 bases, with 10 bases remaining between them. The CDR3 consists of 12 residues. This chain's CDR3 is CASSLAGQGYTF. The CDR3 nucleotides read TGTGCCAGCAGTTTGGCAGGGCAGGGCTACACCTTC.

This clone was observed a single time. The rearrangement links TRBV11-3 to TRBJ2-1; D unresolved. CDR3 length: 15 residues. Germline CDR1 SGHNT, CDR2 YENEEA. V was trimmed by 1 base and J by 5 bases, leaving 12 bases between them. Here the CDR3 reads CASSLALNVDNEQFF. The CDR3 DNA reads TGTGCCAGCAGCTTAGCTCTGAACGTCGACAATGAGCAGTTCTTC.

V gene TRBV10-3 combines with J gene TRBJ2-1; tentative D call: TRBD2 (6 bases). Per germline, CDR1 ENHRY and CDR2 SYGVKD. V was clipped by 6 bases and J by 8 bases, with 11 bases between them. The CDR3 consists of 12 residues. CDR3 nucleotide sequence: TGTGCCATCAGGACTAGTAGCGATGAGCAGTTCTTC. Translating gives CAIRTSSDEQFF.

The J gene is TRBJ1-1, the V gene TRBV30; D call uncertain. Trimming removed 4 bases from V and 1 base from J, with 7 bases in between. The germline CDR1 and CDR2 sequences are GTSNPN and SVGIG (reference sequence). The CDR3 has 12 residues. The CDR3 DNA is TGTGCCTGGAACTTTGGGAACACTGAAGCTTTCTTT. Translation gives CAWNFGNTEAFF.

This sequence joins TRBV7-9 and TRBJ2-7, with TRBD1 identical over 11 bases. V dropped 5 bases and J dropped 3; count of bases not matched to a gene: 6. CDR3 size: 15 residues. CDR1 and CDR2 (germline): SEHNR, FQNEAQ (reference sequence). The CDR3 coding sequence is TGTGCCAGCAGCACTCGGACAGGGGGCGGCTACGAGCAGTACTTC. Protein sequence: CASSTRTGGGYEQYF.